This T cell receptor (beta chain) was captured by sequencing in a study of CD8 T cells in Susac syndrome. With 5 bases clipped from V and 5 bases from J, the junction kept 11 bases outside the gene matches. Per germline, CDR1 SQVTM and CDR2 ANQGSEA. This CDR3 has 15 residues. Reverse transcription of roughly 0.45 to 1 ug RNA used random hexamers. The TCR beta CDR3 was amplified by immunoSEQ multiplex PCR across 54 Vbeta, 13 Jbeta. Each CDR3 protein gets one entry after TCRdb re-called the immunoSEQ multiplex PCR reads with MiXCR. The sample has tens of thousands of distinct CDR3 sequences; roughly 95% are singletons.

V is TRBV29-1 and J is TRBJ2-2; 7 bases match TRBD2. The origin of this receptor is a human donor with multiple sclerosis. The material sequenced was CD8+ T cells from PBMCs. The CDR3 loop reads CSVPAAGRSTGELFF. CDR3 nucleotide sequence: TGCAGCGTTCCTGCCGCCGGGAGGAGTACCGGGGAGCTGTTTTTT.